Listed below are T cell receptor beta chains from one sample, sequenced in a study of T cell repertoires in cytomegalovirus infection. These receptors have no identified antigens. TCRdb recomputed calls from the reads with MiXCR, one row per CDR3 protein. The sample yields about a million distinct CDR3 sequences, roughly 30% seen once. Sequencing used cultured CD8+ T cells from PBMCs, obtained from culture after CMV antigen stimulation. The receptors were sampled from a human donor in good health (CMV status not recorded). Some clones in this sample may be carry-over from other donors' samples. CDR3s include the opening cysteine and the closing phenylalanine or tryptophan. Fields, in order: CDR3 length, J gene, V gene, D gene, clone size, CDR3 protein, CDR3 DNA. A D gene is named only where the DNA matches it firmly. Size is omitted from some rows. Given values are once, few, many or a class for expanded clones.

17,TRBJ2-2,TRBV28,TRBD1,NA,CASTPAGTGGRTGELFF,TGTGCCAGCACCCCCGCCGGGACAGGGGGCCGAACCGGGGAGCTGTTTTTT
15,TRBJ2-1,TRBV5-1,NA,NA,CASSPQGPKNNEQFF,TGCGCCAGCAGCCCGCAGGGACCAAAAAACAATGAGCAGTTCTTC
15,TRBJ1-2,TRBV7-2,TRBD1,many,CASSLTGTGNYGYTF,TGTGCCAGCAGCTTAACCGGGACAGGGAACTATGGCTACACCTTC
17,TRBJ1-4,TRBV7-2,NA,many,CASSPFGGSTGGEKLFF,TGTGCCAGCAGCCCCTTTGGGGGGTCGACAGGCGGTGAAAAACTGTTTTTT
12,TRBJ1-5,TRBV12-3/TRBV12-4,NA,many,CASSPWGQPQHF,TGTGCCAGCAGTCCCTGGGGACAGCCCCAGCATTTT
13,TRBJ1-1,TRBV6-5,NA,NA,CASSYVQRTEAFF,TGTGCCAGCAGTTACGTACAGCGCACTGAAGCTTTCTTT
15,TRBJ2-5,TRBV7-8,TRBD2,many,CASRVLAGGQETQYF,TGTGCCAGCAGGGTACTAGCGGGGGGCCAAGAGACCCAGTACTTC
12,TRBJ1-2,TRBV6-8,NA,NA,CASRRGSFGYTF,TGTGCCAGCCGTCGAGGGTCTTTCGGCTACACCTTC
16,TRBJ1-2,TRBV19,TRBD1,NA,CASSSGTGVIHYGYTF,TGTGCCAGTAGTTCCGGGACAGGGGTGATTCACTATGGCTACACCTTC
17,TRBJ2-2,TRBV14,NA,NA,CASSLYVRVVRTGELFF,TGTGCCAGCAGCCTATATGTCAGGGTGGTTCGGACCGGGGAGCTGTTTTTT
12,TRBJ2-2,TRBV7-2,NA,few,CASSYQAGELFF,TGTGCCAGCAGCTATCAAGCTGGGGAGCTGTTTTTT
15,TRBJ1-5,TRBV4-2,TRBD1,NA,CASSVTGETDSPQHF,TGTGCCAGCAGCGTAACAGGGGAGACGGATAGTCCCCAGCATTTT
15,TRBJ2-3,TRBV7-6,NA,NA,CASSPRQEFTDTQYF,TGTGCCAGCAGCCCAAGACAGGAATTCACAGATACGCAGTATTTT
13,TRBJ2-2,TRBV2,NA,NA,CASRFGGTGELFF,TGTGCCAGCAGGTTCGGGGGCACCGGGGAGCTGTTTTTT
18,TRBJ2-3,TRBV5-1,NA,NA,CASSLGPVGIASTDTQYF,TGCGCCAGCAGCTTGGGACCCGTAGGGATCGCTAGCACAGATACGCAGTATTTT
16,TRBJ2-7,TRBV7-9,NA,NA,CASSPKGPTSSYEQYF,TGTGCCAGCAGCCCGAAGGGGCCGACCTCCTCCTACGAGCAGTACTTC
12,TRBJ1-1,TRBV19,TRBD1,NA,CATSTGGTEAFF,TGTGCCACCTCCACAGGGGGCACTGAAGCTTTCTTT
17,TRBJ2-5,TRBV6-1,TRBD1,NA,CATTPGQRSFSQETQYF,TGTGCCACCACACCGGGACAGAGGTCCTTTAGCCAAGAGACCCAGTACTTC
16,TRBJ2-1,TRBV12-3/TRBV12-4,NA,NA,CASSLRVQGPLGEQFF,TGTGCCAGCAGTTTAAGGGTACAGGGACCCCTCGGTGAGCAGTTCTTC
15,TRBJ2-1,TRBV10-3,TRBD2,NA,CAIGEVAGVGYEQFF,TGTGCCATCGGTGAGGTAGCGGGAGTTGGCTATGAGCAGTTCTTC
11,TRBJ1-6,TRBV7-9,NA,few,CASSLNQLLHF,TGTGCCAGCAGCCTGAATCAACTCCTCCACTTT
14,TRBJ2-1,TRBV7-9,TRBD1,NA,CASSPVGQGNEQFF,TGTGCCAGCAGCCCAGTAGGACAGGGTAATGAGCAGTTCTTC